The sequence of this TCR beta chain was determined in a study of blood T cell repertoires in COVID-19. As originally analysed: Reference gene primer amplification gave estimated nucleated cell counts. Some clones are missing from TCRdb's copy, which holds only in-frame ones; the method was immunoSEQ multiplex PCR. The V and J calls and clone size come from that table; D and trimming were worked out from the DNA. The profile shows hundreds of thousands of clones, roughly 89% of them singletons. The CDR3 consists of 13 residues. Trimming took 5 bases from V and 3 from J, leaving 11 bases between them. Germline V lookup: CDR1 SGHAT, CDR2 FQNNGV. The cohort comprised adults aged roughly 18 to 95 years residing in 20 to 25 US areas.

The clonotype comes from a woman in her twenties or thirties with acute COVID-19. Sequencing was performed on PBMCs or T cells enriched from blood (not recorded which). The genes are TRBV11-2 and TRBJ2-7; D possibly corresponds to TRBD1 (6 bases). CDR3 loop: CASSPGTNYEQYF. CDR3 bases: TGTGCCAGCAGCCCCGGGACAAACTACGAGCAGTACTTC.